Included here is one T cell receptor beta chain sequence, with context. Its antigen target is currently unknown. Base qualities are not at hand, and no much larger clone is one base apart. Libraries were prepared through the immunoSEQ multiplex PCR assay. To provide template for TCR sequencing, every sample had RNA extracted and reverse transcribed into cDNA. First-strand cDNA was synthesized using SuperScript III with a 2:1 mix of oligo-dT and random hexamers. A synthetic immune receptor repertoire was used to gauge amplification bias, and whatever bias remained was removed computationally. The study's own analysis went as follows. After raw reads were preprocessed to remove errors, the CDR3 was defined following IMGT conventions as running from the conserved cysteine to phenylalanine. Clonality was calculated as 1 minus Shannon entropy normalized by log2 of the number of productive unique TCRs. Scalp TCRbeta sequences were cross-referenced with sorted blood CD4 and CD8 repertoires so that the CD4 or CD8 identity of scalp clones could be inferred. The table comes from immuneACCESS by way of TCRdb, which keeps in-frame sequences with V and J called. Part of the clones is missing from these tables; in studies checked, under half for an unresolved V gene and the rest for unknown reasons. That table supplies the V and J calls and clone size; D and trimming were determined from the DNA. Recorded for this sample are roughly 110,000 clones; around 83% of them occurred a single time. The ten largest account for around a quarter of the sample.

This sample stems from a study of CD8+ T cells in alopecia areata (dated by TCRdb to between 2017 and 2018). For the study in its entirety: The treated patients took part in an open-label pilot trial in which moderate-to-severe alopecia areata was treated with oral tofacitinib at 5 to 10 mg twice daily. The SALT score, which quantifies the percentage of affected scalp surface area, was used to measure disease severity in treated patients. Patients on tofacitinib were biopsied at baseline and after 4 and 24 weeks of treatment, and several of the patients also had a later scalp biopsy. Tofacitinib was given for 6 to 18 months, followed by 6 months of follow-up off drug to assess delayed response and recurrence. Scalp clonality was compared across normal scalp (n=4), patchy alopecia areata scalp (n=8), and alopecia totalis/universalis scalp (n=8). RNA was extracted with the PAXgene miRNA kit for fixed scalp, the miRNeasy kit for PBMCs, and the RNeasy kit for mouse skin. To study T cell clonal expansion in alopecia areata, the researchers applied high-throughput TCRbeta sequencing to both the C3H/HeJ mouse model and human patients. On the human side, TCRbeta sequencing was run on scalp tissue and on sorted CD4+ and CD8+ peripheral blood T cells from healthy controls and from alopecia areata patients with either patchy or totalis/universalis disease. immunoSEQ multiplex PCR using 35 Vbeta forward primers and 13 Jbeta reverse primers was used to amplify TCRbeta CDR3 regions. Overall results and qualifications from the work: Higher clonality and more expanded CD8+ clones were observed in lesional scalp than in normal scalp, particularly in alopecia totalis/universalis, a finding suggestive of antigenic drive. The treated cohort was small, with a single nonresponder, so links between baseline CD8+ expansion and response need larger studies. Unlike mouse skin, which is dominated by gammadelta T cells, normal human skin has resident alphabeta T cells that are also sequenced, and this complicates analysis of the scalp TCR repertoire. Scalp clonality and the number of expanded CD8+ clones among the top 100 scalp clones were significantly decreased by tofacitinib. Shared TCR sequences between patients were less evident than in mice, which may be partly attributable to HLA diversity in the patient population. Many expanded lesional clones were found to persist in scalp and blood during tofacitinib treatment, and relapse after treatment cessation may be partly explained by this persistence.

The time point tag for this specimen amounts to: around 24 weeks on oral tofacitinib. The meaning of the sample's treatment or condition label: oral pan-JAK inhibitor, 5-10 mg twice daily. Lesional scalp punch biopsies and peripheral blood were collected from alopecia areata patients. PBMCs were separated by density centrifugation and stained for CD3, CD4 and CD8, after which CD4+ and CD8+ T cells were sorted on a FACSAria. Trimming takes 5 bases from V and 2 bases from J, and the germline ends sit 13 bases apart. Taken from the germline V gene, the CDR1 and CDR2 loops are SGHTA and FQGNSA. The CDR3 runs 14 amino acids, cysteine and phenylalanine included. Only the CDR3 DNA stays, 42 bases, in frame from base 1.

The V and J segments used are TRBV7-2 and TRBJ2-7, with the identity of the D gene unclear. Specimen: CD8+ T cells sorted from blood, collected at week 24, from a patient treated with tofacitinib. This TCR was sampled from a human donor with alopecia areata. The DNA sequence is TGTGCCAGCAGCCCACTTCCAGGTCCCTACGAGCAGTACTTC. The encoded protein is CASSPLPGPYEQYF.